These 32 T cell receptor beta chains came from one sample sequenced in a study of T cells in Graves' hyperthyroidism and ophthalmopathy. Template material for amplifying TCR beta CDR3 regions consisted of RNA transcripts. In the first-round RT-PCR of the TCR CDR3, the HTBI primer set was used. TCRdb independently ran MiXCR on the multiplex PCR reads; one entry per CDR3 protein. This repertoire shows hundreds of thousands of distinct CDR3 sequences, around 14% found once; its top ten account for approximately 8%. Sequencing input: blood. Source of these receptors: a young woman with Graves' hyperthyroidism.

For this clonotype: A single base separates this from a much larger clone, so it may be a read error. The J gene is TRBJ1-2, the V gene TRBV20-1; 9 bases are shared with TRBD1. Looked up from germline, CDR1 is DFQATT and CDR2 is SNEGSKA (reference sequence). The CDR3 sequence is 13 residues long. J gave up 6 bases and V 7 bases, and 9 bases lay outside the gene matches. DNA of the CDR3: TGCAGTGACGGGGACAGGGCCCAGGATGGCTACACCTTC. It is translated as CSDGDRAQDGYTF.

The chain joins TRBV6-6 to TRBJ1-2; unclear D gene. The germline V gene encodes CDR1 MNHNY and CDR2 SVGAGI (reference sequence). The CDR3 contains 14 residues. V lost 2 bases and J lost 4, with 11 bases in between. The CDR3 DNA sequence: TGTGCCAGCAGTTACGGATTAGGGTCCTATGGCTACACCTTC. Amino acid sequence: CASSYGLGSYGYTF.

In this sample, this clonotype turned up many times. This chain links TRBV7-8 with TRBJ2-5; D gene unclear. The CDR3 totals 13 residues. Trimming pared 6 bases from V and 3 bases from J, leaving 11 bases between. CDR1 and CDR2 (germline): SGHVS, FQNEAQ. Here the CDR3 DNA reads TGTGCCAGCAGAGAAGGACGGGAAGAGACCCAGTACTTC. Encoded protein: CASREGREETQYF.

The chain's CDR3 is CAWSVLVQYNEQFF. For the CDR3, the DNA is TGTGCCTGGAGTGTACTGGTCCAATACAATGAGCAGTTCTTC. The chain links TRBV7-3 to TRBJ2-1, with unresolved D. V lost 11 bases and J 4 bases, leaving 18 bases between the germline ends. CDR3 length: 14 amino acids. CDR1 is SGHTA and CDR2 is FQGTGA in the germline V gene. Together with reference TRBV7-3 and TRBJ2-1, the CDR3 gives the full variable domain: GAGVSQTPSNKVTEKGKYVELRCDPISGHTALYWYRQSLGQGPEFLIYFQGTGAADDSGLPNDRFFAVRPEGSVSTLKIQRTERGDSAVYLCAWSVLVQYNEQFFGPGTRLTVL.

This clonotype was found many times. CDR3 DNA sequence: TGTGCCAGCATCAGACAGGGGGCTATCAATCAGCCCCAGCATTTT. Its translation: CASIRQGAINQPQHF. V and J are TRBV28 and TRBJ1-5; 10 bases match TRBD1. The CDR3 is 15 amino acids. CDR1 is MDHEN and CDR2 is SYDVKM in the germline V gene. V dropped 7 bases and J dropped 3; count of bases not matched to a gene: 6.

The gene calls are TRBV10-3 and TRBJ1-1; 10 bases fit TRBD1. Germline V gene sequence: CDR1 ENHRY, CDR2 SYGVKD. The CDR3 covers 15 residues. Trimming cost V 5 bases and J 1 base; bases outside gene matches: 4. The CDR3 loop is CAISNRDRGNTEAFF. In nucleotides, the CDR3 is TGTGCCATCAGTAATCGGGACAGGGGGAACACTGAAGCTTTCTTT.

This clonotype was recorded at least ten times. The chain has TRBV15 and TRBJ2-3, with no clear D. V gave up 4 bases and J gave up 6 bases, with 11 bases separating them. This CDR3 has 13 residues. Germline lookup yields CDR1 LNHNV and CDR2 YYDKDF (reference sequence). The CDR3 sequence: CATSMDRRDTQYF. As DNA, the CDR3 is TGTGCCACCAGCATGGACCGGCGGGATACGCAGTATTTT.

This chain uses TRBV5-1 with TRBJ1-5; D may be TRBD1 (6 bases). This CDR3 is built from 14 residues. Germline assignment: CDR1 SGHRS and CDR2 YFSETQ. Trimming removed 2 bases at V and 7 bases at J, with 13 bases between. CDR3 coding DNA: TGCGCCAGCAGCTTTGAACAGGGAGGGCAGCCCCAGCATTTT. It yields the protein CASSFEQGGQPQHF.

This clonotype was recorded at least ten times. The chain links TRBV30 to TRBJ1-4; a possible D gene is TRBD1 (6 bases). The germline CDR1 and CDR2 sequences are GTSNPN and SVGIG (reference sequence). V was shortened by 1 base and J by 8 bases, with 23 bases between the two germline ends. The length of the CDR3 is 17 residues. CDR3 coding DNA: TGTGCCTGGAGTGGAGGGACAACAGGGAAGGTTCGCGAAAAACTGTTTTTT. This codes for CAWSGGTTGKVREKLFF. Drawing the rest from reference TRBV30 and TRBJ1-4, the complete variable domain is SQTIHQWPATLVQPVGSPLSLECTVEGTSNPNLYWYRQAAGRGLQLLFYSVGIGQISSEVPQNLSASRPQDRQFILSSKKLLLSDSGFYLCAWSGGTTGKVREKLFFGSGTQLSVL.

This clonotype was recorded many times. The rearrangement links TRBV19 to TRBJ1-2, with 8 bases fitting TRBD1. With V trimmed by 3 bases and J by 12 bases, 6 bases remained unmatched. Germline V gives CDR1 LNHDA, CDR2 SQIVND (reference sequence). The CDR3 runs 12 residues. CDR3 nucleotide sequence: TGTGCCAGTAGTATTGGACAGGGCCACCACACCTTC. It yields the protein CASSIGQGHHTF.

CDR3 residues: CASSTTSTGGGTDTQYF. DNA for the CDR3: TGCGCCAGCAGCACCACTTCCACGGGCGGGGGCACAGATACGCAGTATTTT. The chain uses TRBV5-1 and TRBJ2-3, with a tentative D call TRBD2 (6 bases). V was shortened by 4 bases and J by 1 base, with 19 bases between the two germline ends. Germline V gives CDR1 SGHRS, CDR2 YFSETQ. This CDR3 is built from 17 residues. The full variable domain, rest sourced from reference TRBV5-1 and TRBJ2-3, is KAGVTQTPRYLIKTRGQQVTLSCSPISGHRSVSWYQQTPGQGLQFLFEYFSETQRNKGNFPGRFSGRQFSNSRSEMNVSTLELGDSALYLCASSTTSTGGGTDTQYFGPGTRLTVL.

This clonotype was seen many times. The CDR3 sequence: CASSLLGLGSYNEQFF. CDR3 nucleotides: TGTGCCAGCAGCTTACTGGGACTGGGGTCCTACAATGAGCAGTTCTTC. V is TRBV7-3 and J is TRBJ2-1; tentatively, D is TRBD2 (6 bases). The CDR3 is 16 residues long. In germline, CDR1 is SGHTA, CDR2 FQGTGA. The V end lost 2 bases, the J end lost 1 base, and 12 bases lay between the germline ends.

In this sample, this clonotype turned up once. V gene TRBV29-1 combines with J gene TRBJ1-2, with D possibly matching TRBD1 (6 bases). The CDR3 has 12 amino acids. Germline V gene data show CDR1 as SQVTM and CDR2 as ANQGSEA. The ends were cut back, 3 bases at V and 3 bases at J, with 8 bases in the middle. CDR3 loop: CSVDRGDYGYTF. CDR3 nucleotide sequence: TGCAGCGTTGACAGGGGAGACTATGGCTACACCTTC.

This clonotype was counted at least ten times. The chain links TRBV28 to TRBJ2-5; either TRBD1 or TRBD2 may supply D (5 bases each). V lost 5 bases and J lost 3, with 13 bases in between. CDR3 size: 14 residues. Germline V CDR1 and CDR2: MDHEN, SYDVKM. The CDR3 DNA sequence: TGTGCCAGCAGTCTCCGGGGCCTCGAAGAGACCCAGTACTTC. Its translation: CASSLRGLEETQYF. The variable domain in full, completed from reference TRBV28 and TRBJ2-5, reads DVKVTQSSRYLVKRTGEKVFLECVQDMDHENMFWYRQDPGLGLRLIYFSYDVKMKEKGDIPEGYSVSREKKERFSLILESASTNQTSMYLCASSLRGLEETQYFGPGTRLLVL.

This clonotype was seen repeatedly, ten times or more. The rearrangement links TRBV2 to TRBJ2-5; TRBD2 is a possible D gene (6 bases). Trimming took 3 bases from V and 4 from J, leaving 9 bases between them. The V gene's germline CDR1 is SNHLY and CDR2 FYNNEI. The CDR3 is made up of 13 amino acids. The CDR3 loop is CASSEEGTETQYF. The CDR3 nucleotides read TGTGCCAGCAGTGAGGAGGGGACAGAGACCCAGTACTTC.

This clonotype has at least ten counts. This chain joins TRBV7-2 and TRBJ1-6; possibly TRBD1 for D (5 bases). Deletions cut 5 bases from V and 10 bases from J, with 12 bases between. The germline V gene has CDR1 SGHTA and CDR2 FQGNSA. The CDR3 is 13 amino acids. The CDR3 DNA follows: TGTGCCAGCAGCCAAGTTGGGGGATCACCCCTCCACTTT. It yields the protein CASSQVGGSPLHF.

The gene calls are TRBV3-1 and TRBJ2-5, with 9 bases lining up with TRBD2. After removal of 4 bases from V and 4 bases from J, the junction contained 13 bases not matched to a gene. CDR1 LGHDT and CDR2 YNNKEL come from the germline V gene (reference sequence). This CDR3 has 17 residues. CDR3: CASSPRAGAGGAETQYF. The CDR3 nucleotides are TGTGCCAGCAGCCCCAGAGCGGGGGCGGGGGGGGCAGAGACCCAGTACTTC.

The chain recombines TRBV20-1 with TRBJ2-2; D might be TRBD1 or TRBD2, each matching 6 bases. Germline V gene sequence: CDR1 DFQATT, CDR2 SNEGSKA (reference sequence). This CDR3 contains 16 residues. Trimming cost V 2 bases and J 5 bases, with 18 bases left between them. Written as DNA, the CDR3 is TGCAGTGCTAGACCCCCGGGGGACACGGGAACCGGGGAGCTGTTTTTT. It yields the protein CSARPPGDTGTGELFF.

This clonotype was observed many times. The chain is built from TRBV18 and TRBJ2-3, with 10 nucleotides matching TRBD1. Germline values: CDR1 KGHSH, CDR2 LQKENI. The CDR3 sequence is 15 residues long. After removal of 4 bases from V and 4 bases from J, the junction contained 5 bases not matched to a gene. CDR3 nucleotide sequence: TGTGCCAGCTCACTCTCCGGGACAGGGGCAGATACGCAGTATTTT. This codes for CASSLSGTGADTQYF.

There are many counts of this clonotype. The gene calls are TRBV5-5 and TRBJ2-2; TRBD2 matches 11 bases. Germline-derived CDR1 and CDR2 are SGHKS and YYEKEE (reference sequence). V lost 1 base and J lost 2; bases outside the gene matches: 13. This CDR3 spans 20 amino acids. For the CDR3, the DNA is TGTGCCAGCAGCTTGCTCGGGACAATGGGACTAGCGGCTAACACCGGGGAGCTGTTTTTT. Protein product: CASSLLGTMGLAANTGELFF.

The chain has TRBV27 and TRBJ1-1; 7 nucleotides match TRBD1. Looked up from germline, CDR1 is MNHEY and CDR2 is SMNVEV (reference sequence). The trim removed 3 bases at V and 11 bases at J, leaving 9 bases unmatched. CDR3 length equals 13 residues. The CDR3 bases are TGTGCCAGCAGTTTCAAAAGGACAGGTGGGGCTTTCTTT. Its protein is CASSFKRTGGAFF.

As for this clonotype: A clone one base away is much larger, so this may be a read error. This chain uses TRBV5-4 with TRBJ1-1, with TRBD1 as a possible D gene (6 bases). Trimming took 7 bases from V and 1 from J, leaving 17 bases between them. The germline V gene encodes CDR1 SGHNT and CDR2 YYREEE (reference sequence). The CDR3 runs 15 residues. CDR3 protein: CASGPTGGRNTEAFF. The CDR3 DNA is TGTGCCAGCGGCCCGACAGGTGGAAGGAACACTGAAGCTTTCTTT.

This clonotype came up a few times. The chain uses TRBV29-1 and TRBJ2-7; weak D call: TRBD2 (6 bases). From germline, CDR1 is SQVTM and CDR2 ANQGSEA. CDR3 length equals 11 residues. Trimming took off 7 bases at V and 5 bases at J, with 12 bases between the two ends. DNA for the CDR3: TGCAGCGCTGGGGGGTCCCACGAGCAGTACTTC. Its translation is CSAGGSHEQYF.

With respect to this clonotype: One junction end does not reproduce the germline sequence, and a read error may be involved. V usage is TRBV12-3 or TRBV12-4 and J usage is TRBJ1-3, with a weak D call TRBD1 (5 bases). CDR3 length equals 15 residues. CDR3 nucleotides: TGTGCCAGCAGCTTAGATCCGGGGGCTGGAAACACCATATATTTT. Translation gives CASSLDPGAGNTIYF.

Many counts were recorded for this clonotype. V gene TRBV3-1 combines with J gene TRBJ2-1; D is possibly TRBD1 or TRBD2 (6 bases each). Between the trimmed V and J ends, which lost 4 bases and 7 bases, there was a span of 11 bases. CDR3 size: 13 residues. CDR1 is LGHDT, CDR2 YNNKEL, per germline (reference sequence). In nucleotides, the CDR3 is TGTGCCAGCAGCCCGAGGGGGGCAAATGAGCAGTTCTTC. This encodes CASSPRGANEQFF.

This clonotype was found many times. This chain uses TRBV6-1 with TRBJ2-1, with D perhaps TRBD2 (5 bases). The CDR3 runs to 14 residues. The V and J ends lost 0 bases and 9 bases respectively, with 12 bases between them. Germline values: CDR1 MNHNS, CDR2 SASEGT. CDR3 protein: CASSEAPGSGEQFF. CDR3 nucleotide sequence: TGTGCCAGCAGTGAAGCGCCGGGATCCGGTGAGCAGTTCTTC.

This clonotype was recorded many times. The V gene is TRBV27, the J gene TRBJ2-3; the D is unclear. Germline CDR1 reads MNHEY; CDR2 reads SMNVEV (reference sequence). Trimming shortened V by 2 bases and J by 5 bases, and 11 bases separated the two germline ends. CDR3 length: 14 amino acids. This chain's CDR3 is CASSLEGSRDTQYF. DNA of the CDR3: TGTGCCAGCAGTTTAGAAGGTAGCCGAGATACGCAGTATTTT.

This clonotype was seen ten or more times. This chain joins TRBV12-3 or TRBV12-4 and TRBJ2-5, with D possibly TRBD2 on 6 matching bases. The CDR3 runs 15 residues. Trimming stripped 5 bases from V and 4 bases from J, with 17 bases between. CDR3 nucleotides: TGTGCCAGCAGTCCTGCTCGCGGGACTGGAGAGACCCAGTACTTC. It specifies CASSPARGTGETQYF.

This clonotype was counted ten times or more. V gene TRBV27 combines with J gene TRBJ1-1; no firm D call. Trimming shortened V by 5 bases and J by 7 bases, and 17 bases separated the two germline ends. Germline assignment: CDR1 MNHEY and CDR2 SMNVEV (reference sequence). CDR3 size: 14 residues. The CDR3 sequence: CASSRLPLGREAFF. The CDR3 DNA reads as TGTGCCAGCAGTCGCCTCCCTTTAGGTCGTGAAGCTTTCTTT.

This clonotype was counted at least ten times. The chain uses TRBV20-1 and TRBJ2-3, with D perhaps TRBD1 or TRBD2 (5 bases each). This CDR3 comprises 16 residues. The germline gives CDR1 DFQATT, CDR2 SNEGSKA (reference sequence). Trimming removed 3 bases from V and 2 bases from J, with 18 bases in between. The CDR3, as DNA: TGCAGTGCTAGGGTTTGGGGGTATACCGACACAGATACGCAGTATTTT. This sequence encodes CSARVWGYTDTDTQYF.

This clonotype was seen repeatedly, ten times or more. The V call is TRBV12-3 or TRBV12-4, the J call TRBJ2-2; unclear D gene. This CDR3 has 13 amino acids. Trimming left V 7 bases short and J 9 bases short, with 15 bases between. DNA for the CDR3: TGTGCCAGCAAAATACCCGCTGGCAGGGAGCTGTTTTTT. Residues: CASKIPAGRELFF.

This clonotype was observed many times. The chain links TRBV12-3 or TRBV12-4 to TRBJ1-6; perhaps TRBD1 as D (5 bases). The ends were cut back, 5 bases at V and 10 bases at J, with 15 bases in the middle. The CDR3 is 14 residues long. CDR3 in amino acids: CASSGEGQRSPLHF. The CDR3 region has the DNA TGTGCCAGCAGTGGTGAGGGGCAGAGATCACCCCTCCACTTT.